These 25 T cell receptor beta chains share one sample of origin, sequenced in a study of CD8 T cell repertoires and HIV-1 epitope variants. No antigen is known for these receptors. Sequencing used immunoSEQ multiplex PCR; TCRdb keeps in-frame clones, though not all of them. The profile shows roughly 7,000 clones, roughly 67% of them singletons. The source material was cultured CD8+ T cells derived from PBMCs. These receptors came from a male donor with HIV.

The chain is built from TRBV18 and TRBJ2-7; the D is unclear. Germline-derived CDR1 and CDR2 are KGHSH and LQKENI. V was trimmed by 0 bases and J by 2 bases, leaving 14 bases between them. The CDR3 is made up of 16 amino acids. CDR3 bases: TGTGCCAGCTCACCACCAGAAAGCCTCAAGACCTACGAGCAGTACTTC. Translation gives CASSPPESLKTYEQYF.

The rearrangement links TRBV4-1 to TRBJ2-7; D gene ambiguous. Germline V gives CDR1 MGHRA, CDR2 YSYEKL. The germline V and J ends were trimmed by 0 bases and 12 bases, with 12 bases remaining between them. The CDR3 sequence is 12 residues long. The CDR3 sequence is CASSQDERPRYF. CDR3 bases: TGCGCCAGCAGCCAAGACGAGCGCCCTCGGTACTTC.

This clone was counted between two and nine times. V and J are TRBV4-3 and TRBJ2-7, with D unclear. The CDR3 has 12 amino acids. Trimming removed 0 bases at V and 3 bases at J, with 3 bases between. The germline CDR1 and CDR2 sequences are LGHNA and YSLEER. The CDR3 bases are TGCGCCAGCAGCCAAGATCGCTACGAGCAGTACTTC. It specifies CASSQDRYEQYF.

The rearrangement uses TRBV5-5 and TRBJ1-5, with no clear D. This CDR3 spans 14 amino acids. Trimming removed 0 bases at V and 2 bases at J, with 6 bases between. Germline CDR1 is SGHKS and CDR2 is YYEKEE (reference sequence). The CDR3: CASSLEGGNQPQHF. Written as DNA, the CDR3 is TGTGCCAGCAGCTTGGAGGGTGGCAATCAGCCCCAGCATTTT.

V usage is TRBV9 and J usage is TRBJ2-3; D gene ambiguous. Germline V lookup: CDR1 SGDLS, CDR2 YYNGEE. V was shortened by 0 bases and J by 4 bases, with 3 bases between the two germline ends. CDR3 length: 12 amino acids. The CDR3 loop is CASSVDADTQYF. In DNA, the CDR3 is TGTGCCAGCAGCGTAGATGCAGATACGCAGTATTTT.

The sample holds one count of this clone. The chain employs TRBV27 and TRBJ2-1, with 12 bases fitting TRBD2. Trimming cost V 6 bases and J 4 bases; bases outside gene matches: 4. Germline CDR1 reads MNHEY; CDR2 reads SMNVEV (reference sequence). The CDR3 is made up of 15 amino acids. The CDR3 nucleotides are TGTGCCAGCAGCTGGACTAGCGGGATATACAATGAGCAGTTCTTC. Translation gives CASSWTSGIYNEQFF.

This chain joins TRBV28 and TRBJ1-1; D might be TRBD1 (6 bases). This CDR3 comprises 14 residues. The V end was cut by 7 bases, the J end by 0 bases, with 12 bases between. In germline, CDR1 is MDHEN, CDR2 SYDVKM. CDR3 DNA: TGTGCCAGCACCTTAGGGGGTTTGAACACTGAAGCTTTCTTT. It is translated as CASTLGGLNTEAFF.

This chain joins TRBV10-3 and TRBJ1-5, with a possible D match to TRBD1 (5 bases). V was trimmed by 0 bases and J by 5 bases, leaving 8 bases between them. The CDR3 loop spans 14 amino acids. CDR1 and CDR2 (germline): ENHRY, SYGVKD. CDR3 sequence (DNA): TGTGCCATCAGTGAGTCGACAGAGGATCAGCCCCAGCATTTT. It codes for CAISESTEDQPQHF.

The rearrangement links TRBV6-5 to TRBJ2-1; D uncertain. The V end was cut by 4 bases, the J end by 8 bases, with 9 bases between. Per the germline V gene, CDR1 is MNHEY and CDR2 is SVGAGI. This CDR3 region has 12 residues. The CDR3 here is CASSSGWDEQFF. The DNA of the CDR3 is TGTGCCAGCAGTTCTGGGTGGGATGAGCAGTTCTTC.

The rearrangement uses TRBV30 and TRBJ1-2, with a possible D match to TRBD1 (5 bases). V was trimmed by 0 bases and J by 4 bases, leaving 12 bases between them. Germline loops: CDR1 GTSNPN, CDR2 SVGIG (reference sequence). CDR3 size: 14 residues. CDR3 protein: CAWSVTQGSYGYTF. The DNA for the CDR3 is TGTGCCTGGAGTGTTACGCAGGGCTCCTATGGCTACACCTTC.

The V gene is TRBV7-2, the J gene TRBJ2-1, with TRBD1 as a possible D gene (5 bases). CDR3 length equals 16 residues. V lost 1 base to trimming and J lost 4 bases, with 14 bases between them. Germline lookup yields CDR1 SGHTA and CDR2 FQGNSA. The CDR3 DNA reads as TGTGCCAGCAGCTTAGTTACAGGCTTAGCTTACAATGAGCAGTTCTTC. It is translated as CASSLVTGLAYNEQFF. The full variable domain, in which reference TRBV7-2 and TRBJ2-1 provide the parts outside the CDR3, is GAGVSQSPSNKVTEKGKDVELRCDPISGHTALYWYRQSLGQGLEFLIYFQGNSAPDKSGLPSDRFSAERTGGSVSTLTIQRTQQEDSAVYLCASSLVTGLAYNEQFFGPGTRLTVL.

This clone was observed a single time. The rearrangement joins TRBV7-2 to TRBJ2-7, with 10 bases identical to TRBD1. The V segment lost 0 bases and the J segment 4 bases; nucleotides outside the gene matches: 6. Germline loops: CDR1 SGHTA, CDR2 FQGNSA. This CDR3 comprises 16 residues. The CDR3 reads CASSLAGDRGSYEQYF. In nucleotides, the CDR3 is TGTGCCAGCAGCTTAGCTGGGGACAGGGGCTCGTACGAGCAGTACTTC.

The chain has TRBV5-1 and TRBJ2-1, with TRBD2 matching 14 bases. The V segment lost 0 bases and the J segment 1 base; nucleotides outside the gene matches: 3. CDR3 length: 18 residues. CDR1 and CDR2 from the germline V gene are SGHRS and YFSETQ. For the CDR3, the DNA is TGCGCCAGCAGCTTGGTCCGACTAGCGGGAGGGTCCTACAATGAGCAGTTCTTC. It specifies CASSLVRLAGGSYNEQFF.

The genes are TRBV10-1 and TRBJ2-1; D is unclear. Per the germline V gene, CDR1 is WNHNN and CDR2 is SYGVQD (reference sequence). Trimming removed 0 bases from V and 0 bases from J, with 6 bases in between. This CDR3 is built from 15 residues. For the CDR3, the DNA is TGCGCCAGCAGTGAGTCTTGGGGCTCCTACAATGAGCAGTTCTTC. This codes for CASSESWGSYNEQFF.

This chain connects TRBV5-1 to TRBJ2-2; 9 bases line up with TRBD1. Germline-derived CDR1 and CDR2 are SGHRS and YFSETQ. The junction had 5 bases not matched to a gene; V was cut back by 4 bases and J by 7 bases. The CDR3 length is 14 residues. CDR3 protein: CASSGQGQGGELFF. The CDR3 DNA reads as TGCGCCAGCAGCGGACAGGGGCAGGGCGGGGAGCTGTTTTTT.

The chain recombines TRBV18 with TRBJ2-7; 11 nucleotides agree with TRBD2. The CDR3 has 14 amino acids. After removal of 3 bases from V and 4 bases from J, the junction contained 2 bases not matched to a gene. Per the germline V gene, CDR1 is KGHSH and CDR2 is LQKENI. CDR3 DNA: TGTGCCAGCTCACCCGGGACTAGCGGTTACGAGCAGTACTTC. It specifies CASSPGTSGYEQYF.

A few counts support this clone. The chain has TRBV27 and TRBJ2-2; TRBD1 matches at 9 bases. V lost 0 bases to trimming and J lost 4 bases; unmatched junction nucleotides: 3. Germline-derived CDR1 and CDR2 are MNHEY and SMNVEV (reference sequence). This CDR3 has 16 amino acids. The CDR3 loop reads CASSLSGQGSTGELFF. The CDR3 DNA is TGTGCCAGCAGTTTATCCGGACAGGGGAGCACCGGGGAGCTGTTTTTT.

Judged by abundance, this clone is medium-sized (0.01 to 0.1%). V and J are TRBV28 and TRBJ2-7; D perhaps matches TRBD1 (6 bases). Germline values: CDR1 MDHEN, CDR2 SYDVKM. V gave up 5 bases and J gave up 4 bases, with 9 bases separating them. The CDR3 has 12 amino acids. In DNA form, the CDR3 reads TGTGCCAGCAGTCGGACAGTATACGAGCAGTACTTC. Translated, it gives CASSRTVYEQYF.

This rearrangement joins TRBV5-1 to TRBJ2-7; D uncertain. Trimming removed 0 bases from V and 7 bases from J, with 14 bases in between. This CDR3 spans 14 amino acids. Germline CDR1 is SGHRS and CDR2 is YFSETQ. The CDR3 reads CASSLGGEYSEQYF. Here the CDR3 DNA reads TGCGCCAGCAGCTTGGGTGGGGAATACTCGGAGCAGTACTTC. The whole variable domain, remainder taken from reference TRBV5-1 and TRBJ2-7, is KAGVTQTPRYLIKTRGQQVTLSCSPISGHRSVSWYQQTPGQGLQFLFEYFSETQRNKGNFPGRFSGRQFSNSRSEMNVSTLELGDSALYLCASSLGGEYSEQYFGPGTRLTVT.

V gene TRBV27 combines with J gene TRBJ2-5, with D maybe TRBD2 (5 bases). The CDR3 has 15 residues. From germline, CDR1 is MNHEY and CDR2 SMNVEV (reference sequence). The V and J ends lost 6 bases and 2 bases respectively, with 16 bases between them. The CDR3: CASSSAGIDQETQYF. Written as DNA, the CDR3 is TGTGCCAGCAGCTCCGCCGGGATAGATCAAGAGACCCAGTACTTC.

The rearrangement links TRBV7-3 to TRBJ2-3; 8 bases are a match to TRBD2. V lost 8 bases and J lost 2; bases outside the gene matches: 9. CDR3 size: 15 residues. Germline loops: CDR1 SGHTA, CDR2 FQGTGA. CDR3 sequence reads: CASQSIGGATDTQYF. As DNA, the CDR3 is TGTGCCAGCCAGTCTATCGGGGGGGCCACAGATACGCAGTATTTT. Based on the CDR3 plus reference TRBV7-3 and TRBJ2-3, the full variable domain is GAGVSQTPSNKVTEKGKYVELRCDPISGHTALYWYRQSLGQGPEFLIYFQGTGAADDSGLPNDRFFAVRPEGSVSTLKIQRTERGDSAVYLCASQSIGGATDTQYFGPGTRLTVL.

This clone rates as medium-sized (0.01 to 0.1%). The rearrangement uses TRBV28 and TRBJ2-7, with D unresolved. The CDR3 has 12 amino acids. V dropped 4 bases and J dropped 0 bases, with 4 bases sitting between them. Germline CDR1 and CDR2: MDHEN and SYDVKM. The CDR3 sequence: CASSSDSYEQYF. In nucleotides, the CDR3 is TGTGCCAGCAGTTCAGACTCCTACGAGCAGTACTTC. Complete variable domain (other parts from reference TRBV28 and TRBJ2-7): DVKVTQSSRYLVKRTGEKVFLECVQDMDHENMFWYRQDPGLGLRLIYFSYDVKMKEKGDIPEGYSVSREKKERFSLILESASTNQTSMYLCASSSDSYEQYFGPGTRLTVT.

This clone was recorded a few times. The chain links TRBV9 to TRBJ2-7; D is perhaps TRBD2 (5 bases). The CDR3 runs to 14 residues. Germline values: CDR1 SGDLS, CDR2 YYNGEE. Trimming removed 0 bases from V and 0 bases from J, with 7 bases in between. This CDR3 is CASSVEGSSYEQYF. In nucleotides, the CDR3 is TGTGCCAGCAGCGTAGAAGGGAGCTCCTACGAGCAGTACTTC.

The chain is built from TRBV6-1 and TRBJ1-1; TRBD1 matches 11 bases. There are 15 residues in the CDR3. J gave up 5 bases and V 1 base, and 3 bases lay outside the gene matches. In germline, CDR1 is MNHNS, CDR2 SASEGT. CDR3 DNA: TGTGCCAGCAGTGAAGGGGACAGGGGGATGACTGAAGCTTTCTTT. Residues: CASSEGDRGMTEAFF.

The V and J genes are TRBV4-1 and TRBJ2-7, with D possibly being TRBD2 (5 bases). In germline, CDR1 is MGHRA, CDR2 YSYEKL. Deletions cut 6 bases from V and 5 bases from J, with 20 bases between. The CDR3 extends over 15 amino acids. This CDR3 reads CASSQRSQDLNEQYF. CDR3 in DNA: TGCGCCAGCAGTCAGCGGAGCCAGGATTTGAACGAGCAGTACTTC.